The 26 T cell receptor beta chains below come from one sample, sequenced in a study of a mutant IDH1 vaccine in newly diagnosed glioma. Time point meaning: week 35, safety follow-up. Vaccination used 300 ug of mutant IDH1 20-mer peptide per dose, with topical imiquimod. Clones were sequenced by immunoSEQ multiplex PCR, and TCRdb holds only the in-frame ones, with some missing. The profile shows tens of thousands of clones, roughly 79% of them singletons. Which antigens these TCRs recognize remains unknown. Sequences were derived from PBMCs, sampled from a glioma patient whose treatment included an IDH1 peptide vaccine. These receptors were taken from a man in his forties with glioma.

Worth noting for this clone: Other DNA sequences of this sample code for an identical CDR3. As DNA, the CDR3 is TGTGCCAGCAGTTTTTCGGGATCCTCCTACGAGCAGTACTTC. As protein: CASSFSGSSYEQYF. J is TRBJ2-7 and V is TRBV27; a possible D gene is TRBD2 (5 bases). Germline V CDR1 and CDR2: MNHEY, SMNVEV (reference sequence). The V end was cut by 3 bases, the J end by 0 bases, with 9 bases between. CDR3 length: 14 residues.

The CDR3 reads CASSLTAGAQVYGYTF. The CDR3, as DNA: TGTGCCAGCAGTCTCACGGCAGGGGCCCAGGTCTATGGCTACACCTTC. This sequence joins TRBV6-6 and TRBJ1-2; D is perhaps TRBD1 (6 bases). Germline CDR1 and CDR2: MNHNY and SVGAGI (reference sequence). Between the trimmed V and J ends, which lost 5 bases and 4 bases, there was a span of 20 bases. The CDR3 runs 16 residues.

The chain joins TRBV5-4 to TRBJ2-7, with D maybe TRBD2 (6 bases). The CDR3 consists of 13 residues. Trimming took 4 bases from V and 5 from J, leaving 13 bases between them. The V gene's germline CDR1 is SGHNT and CDR2 YYREEE (reference sequence). CDR3 residues: CASSPGLGHEQYF. The DNA of the CDR3 is TGTGCCAGCAGCCCGGGACTGGGCCACGAGCAGTACTTC.

The gene calls are TRBV28 and TRBJ1-3; 9 positions match TRBD1. The V segment lost 8 bases and the J segment 3 bases; nucleotides outside the gene matches: 8. CDR3 length equals 15 residues. Germline assignment: CDR1 MDHEN and CDR2 SYDVKM. The chain's CDR3 is CASGGQGSFGNTIYF. Written as DNA, the CDR3 is TGTGCCAGCGGGGGACAGGGTTCGTTTGGAAACACCATATATTTT.

This clone was seen a handful of times. The chain couples TRBV19 to TRBJ1-1; D not resolved. The CDR3 runs to 16 residues. V lost 0 bases and J lost 0, with 11 bases in between. CDR1 is LNHDA, CDR2 SQIVND, per germline (reference sequence). CDR3 loop: CASSIDRGAVNTEAFF. As DNA, the CDR3 is TGTGCCAGTAGTATAGATCGAGGAGCAGTGAACACTGAAGCTTTCTTT.

The V gene is TRBV11-2, the J gene TRBJ1-1; TRBD1 might be the D (6 bases). This CDR3 comprises 15 residues. The germline V and J ends were trimmed by 5 bases and 8 bases, with 21 bases remaining between them. The germline V gene has CDR1 SGHAT and CDR2 FQNNGV. CDR3 nucleotide sequence: TGTGCCAGCAGCCCAAGGTCGGGGGGGCAAGGGGAAGCTTTCTTT. Amino acids: CASSPRSGGQGEAFF.

The rearrangement links TRBV7-2 to TRBJ2-1, with TRBD1 matching 8 bases. Germline V gives CDR1 SGHTA, CDR2 FQGNSA. V lost 3 bases, J lost 4 bases, and 8 bases stayed unmatched. The CDR3 consists of 16 residues. The CDR3 region is CASSFPRDRTYNEQFF. For the CDR3, the DNA is TGTGCCAGCAGCTTCCCCCGGGACAGGACTTACAATGAGCAGTTCTTC.

This chain uses TRBV5-4 with TRBJ1-5; D is undetermined. Germline V gives CDR1 SGHNT, CDR2 YYREEE (reference sequence). V was trimmed by 4 bases and J by 3 bases, leaving 17 bases between them. The CDR3 has 16 residues. CDR3 bases: TGTGCCAGCAGCCAAGAAGCAACGGGTTACAATCAGCCCCAGCATTTT. Translation: CASSQEATGYNQPQHF. Combining the CDR3 with reference TRBV5-4 and TRBJ1-5 gives the whole variable domain ETGVTQSPTHLIKTRGQQVTLRCSSQSGHNTVSWYQQALGQGPQFIFQYYREEENGRGNFPPRFSGLQFPNYSSELNVNALELDDSALYLCASSQEATGYNQPQHFGDGTRLSIL.

V is TRBV7-9 and J is TRBJ1-4; D ambiguous. Trimming removed 6 bases from V and 5 bases from J, with 16 bases in between. This CDR3 has 15 residues. Germline V gene data show CDR1 as SEHNR and CDR2 as FQNEAQ (reference sequence). DNA of the CDR3: TGTGCCAGCAGAGCTTTAGGGCAGGAGAATGAAAAACTGTTTTTT. Residues: CASRALGQENEKLFF.

The chain employs TRBV19 and TRBJ2-3; TRBD1 matches at 8 bases. The length of the CDR3 is 16 residues. V was clipped by 6 bases and J by 0 bases; unmatched bases: 8. CDR1 and CDR2 from the germline V gene are LNHDA and SQIVND (reference sequence). The CDR3 loop is CASRPGGAASTDTQYF. As DNA, the CDR3 is TGTGCCAGTAGGCCAGGGGGCGCGGCTAGCACAGATACGCAGTATTTT.

J is TRBJ2-2 and V is TRBV27, with 14 bases identical to TRBD2. After removal of 5 bases from V and 5 bases from J, the junction contained 7 bases not matched to a gene. The germline CDR1 and CDR2 sequences are MNHEY and SMNVEV (reference sequence). This CDR3 comprises 17 residues. The CDR3 loop is CASSRTSGRFGTGELFF. CDR3 DNA: TGTGCCAGCAGTCGGACTAGCGGGAGGTTTGGGACCGGGGAGCTGTTTTTT.

This sequence joins TRBV11-1 and TRBJ2-2; maybe TRBD1 (6 bases). V lost 5 bases and J lost 2, with 9 bases in between. CDR1 and CDR2 (germline): SGHAT, FQDESV (reference sequence). The length of the CDR3 is 14 residues. CDR3 sequence reads: CASSIQGNTGELFF. For the CDR3, the DNA is TGTGCCAGCAGCATACAGGGAAACACCGGGGAGCTGTTTTTT.

The chain combines TRBV28 with TRBJ2-7, with D unclear. The CDR3 length is 12 residues. Germline lookup yields CDR1 MDHEN and CDR2 SYDVKM. V dropped 3 bases and J dropped 4 bases, with 7 bases sitting between them. The CDR3 DNA follows: TGTGCCAGCAGTTTTGACCAATACGAGCAGTACTTC. This codes for CASSFDQYEQYF.

V usage is TRBV5-1 and J usage is TRBJ2-7; 11 nucleotides agree with TRBD1. CDR1 and CDR2 from the germline V gene are SGHRS and YFSETQ. J was trimmed by 2 bases and V by 3 bases; bases with no gene match: 1. This CDR3 is built from 14 residues. The CDR3 DNA is TGCGCCAGCAGCTGGACAGGGGGCACCTACGAGCAGTACTTC. The encoded protein is CASSWTGGTYEQYF. Full variable domain (rest looked up from reference TRBV5-1 and TRBJ2-7): KAGVTQTPRYLIKTRGQQVTLSCSPISGHRSVSWYQQTPGQGLQFLFEYFSETQRNKGNFPGRFSGRQFSNSRSEMNVSTLELGDSALYLCASSWTGGTYEQYFGPGTRLTVT.

The V call is TRBV5-1, the J call TRBJ2-5; tentative D call: TRBD2 (5 bases). With the DNA end fitting TRBJ2-7 better, the J assignment may be wrong. Germline V lookup: CDR1 SGHRS, CDR2 YFSETQ. The CDR3 runs 14 residues. As DNA, the CDR3 is TGCGCCAGCAGCCTAGAGGGATTTACCTACGAGCAGTACTTC. It specifies CASSLEGFTYEQYF.

The CDR3 region is CASSILQGMVGYGYTF. CDR3 DNA sequence: TGTGCCAGTAGTATACTACAGGGGATGGTGGGCTATGGCTACACCTTC. This chain uses TRBV19 with TRBJ1-2, with 7 bases identical to TRBD1. CDR1 LNHDA and CDR2 SQIVND come from the germline V gene (reference sequence). The junction had 10 bases not matched to a gene; V was cut back by 2 bases and J by 4 bases. This CDR3 contains 16 residues.

The chain carries TRBV18 and TRBJ1-3; 7 bases agree with TRBD1. There are 16 residues in the CDR3. V lost 1 base, J lost 2 bases, and 5 bases stayed unmatched. The germline CDR1 and CDR2 sequences are KGHSH and LQKENI. Here the CDR3 reads CASSPRQGRAGNTIYF. The CDR3 DNA is TGTGCCAGCTCACCACGACAGGGTCGGGCTGGAAACACCATATATTTT.

The V and J genes are TRBV6-5 and TRBJ1-3, with a tentative D call TRBD1 (5 bases). CDR3 length: 15 amino acids. V gave up 6 bases and J gave up 0 bases, with 12 bases separating them. Germline CDR1 reads MNHEY; CDR2 reads SVGAGI. In DNA form, the CDR3 reads TGTGCCAGCAGCGTGACAGCTTTCTCTGGAAACACCATATATTTT. This sequence encodes CASSVTAFSGNTIYF.

In its sample, this clone was seen a few times. The chain is built from TRBV18 and TRBJ1-5, with 7 bases lining up with TRBD1. This CDR3 has 15 amino acids. Trimming at V came to 4 bases and at J to 0 bases, leaving 3 bases not matched to a gene. Germline CDR1 KGHSH, CDR2 LQKENI. CDR3 DNA: TGTGCCAGCTCACGGGACAGTCATAGCAATCAGCCCCAGCATTTT. It translates to CASSRDSHSNQPQHF.

In this sample, this clone turned up once. The rearrangement links TRBV18 to TRBJ2-3; TRBD1 agrees at 10 bases. The CDR3 contains 19 residues. Germline CDR1 KGHSH, CDR2 LQKENI. Trimming cost V 1 base and J 1 base; bases outside gene matches: 11. CDR3 DNA sequence: TGTGCCAGCTCACCACGAATATCGGGACAGGGGAGGGGCACAGATACGCAGTATTTT. It codes for CASSPRISGQGRGTDTQYF.

The chain employs TRBV5-4 and TRBJ1-1; D not resolved. The V and J ends lost 2 bases and 0 bases respectively, with 8 bases between them. The CDR3 runs to 14 residues. CDR1 is SGHNT and CDR2 is YYREEE in the germline V gene (reference sequence). In DNA form, the CDR3 reads TGTGCCAGCAGCTTATCACTTATGAACACTGAAGCTTTCTTT. Translating it yields CASSLSLMNTEAFF.

The chain links TRBV29-1 to TRBJ2-7; 8 bases are shared with TRBD1. This CDR3 is built from 13 residues. Germline V CDR1 and CDR2: SQVTM, ANQGSEA. The V segment lost 6 bases and the J segment 2 bases; nucleotides outside the gene matches: 6. The CDR3, as DNA: TGCAGCGTCGTAACAGGGGGGACCTACGAGCAGTACTTC. This sequence encodes CSVVTGGTYEQYF.

The gene calls are TRBV14 and TRBJ1-2, with D unresolved. CDR3 length: 17 amino acids. Per germline, CDR1 SGHDN and CDR2 FVKESK. The V gene lost 1 base and the J gene lost 8 bases, with 23 bases spanning the gap. CDR3 sequence (DNA): TGTGCCAGCAGCCAAGCCCGACACGGTTTATTTTCGGGGGGCTACACCTTC. Its protein is CASSQARHGLFSGGYTF.

This clone came up once. The V gene is TRBV7-9, the J gene TRBJ2-5; TRBD1 agrees at 7 bases. Trimming at V came to 0 bases and at J to 5 bases, leaving 15 bases not matched to a gene. The germline gives CDR1 SEHNR, CDR2 FQNEAQ (reference sequence). The CDR3 is 18 amino acids. For the CDR3, the DNA is TGTGCCAGCAGCTTAGCCAACTCCGGGACAGAGCATTGGGAGACCCAGTACTTC. Protein product: CASSLANSGTEHWETQYF.

The chain uses TRBV4-3 and TRBJ2-3; 12 nucleotides line up with TRBD2. CDR1 is LGHNA and CDR2 is YSLEER in the germline V gene. The CDR3 extends over 16 amino acids. V gave up 4 bases and J gave up 4 bases; unmatched junction bases: 6. The CDR3 nucleotides are TGCGCCAGCAGCCCTTGGACTAGCGGGGACGCAGATACGCAGTATTTT. Translation: CASSPWTSGDADTQYF.

V gene TRBV18 combines with J gene TRBJ2-7; D call uncertain. The V and J ends lost 3 bases and 2 bases respectively, with 8 bases between them. This CDR3 region has 13 residues. The germline CDR1 and CDR2 sequences are KGHSH and LQKENI. The CDR3: CASSPNYPYEQYF. The DNA for the CDR3 is TGTGCCAGCTCACCCAATTACCCCTACGAGCAGTACTTC.